This is a list of T cell receptor beta chains from one sample in a study of CD8 T cells in ankylosing spondylitis. TCRdb re-called the 5' RACE reads with MiXCR, one entry per CDR3 protein. The sample yields a few hundred thousand distinct CDR3 sequences, 15% to 20% seen once. The specimen was blood, either unsorted or a sorted T cell fraction (not recorded which). Receptors originate from a male donor with ankylosing spondylitis or in good health (not recorded which). The CDR3 runs from the conserved cysteine through the conserved F or W. A D gene is named only where the DNA matches it firmly. Only some rows state a clone size, as once, few, many or a class for expanded clones.

len,d_gene,v_gene,j_gene,abundance,CDR3nt,CDR3aa
13,TRBD1,TRBV29-1,TRBJ1-2,NA,TGCAGCGTTGAAGAGACAGGGCGCTATGGCTACACCTTC,CSVEETGRYGYTF
15,NA,TRBV25-1,TRBJ2-3,many,TGTGCCAGCAGTGACCCTGACAGTAGCACAGATACGCAGTATTTT,CASSDPDSSTDTQYF
13,NA,TRBV20-1,TRBJ2-7,few,TGCAGTGCTAGAGTAGGGGGGGGTGACGAGCAGTACTTC,CSARVGGGDEQYF
17,NA,TRBV21-1,TRBJ2-6,hyperexpanded,TGTGCCAGCAGCAAAGCTCGCTGGGACTTCACAGCCAACGTCCTGACTTTC,CASSKARWDFTANVLTF
13,NA,TRBV9,TRBJ2-3,NA,TGTGCCAGCAGCGTAGCCGGCGGAGATACGCAGTATTTT,CASSVAGGDTQYF
15,NA,TRBV5-1,TRBJ2-7,NA,TGCGCCAGCAGCTTGAACCAGGGTCCAAGCTACGAGCAGTACTTC,CASSLNQGPSYEQYF
16,TRBD2,TRBV7-3,TRBJ2-3,NA,TGTGCCAGCAGCTTCCTTAGCGGGAGTACGTCAGATACGCAGTATTTT,CASSFLSGSTSDTQYF
12,NA,TRBV6-2/TRBV6-3,TRBJ2-3,many,TGTGCCAGCAGCCACCGGACAGATACGCAGTATTTT,CASSHRTDTQYF
13,NA,TRBV20-1,TRBJ2-5,few,TGCAGTGCTAAGGAGGGCCTGGTAGAGACCCAGTACTTC,CSAKEGLVETQYF
15,TRBD1,TRBV7-8,TRBJ2-4,many,TGTGCCAGCAGCGTGACAGGGGACGTCAAAAACATTCAGTACTTC,CASSVTGDVKNIQYF
12,NA,TRBV27,TRBJ2-7,NA,TGTGCCAGCTTCTCCAGCTCCTACGAGCAGTACTTC,CASFSSSYEQYF
12,NA,TRBV12-3/TRBV12-4,TRBJ2-3,NA,TGTGCCAGCAGTTTTCTCGGGGATACGCAGTATTTT,CASSFLGDTQYF
13,NA,TRBV7-3,TRBJ1-1,many,TGTGCCAGCAGCCTTACAGGGCCCTCTGAAGCTTTCTTT,CASSLTGPSEAFF
14,TRBD2,TRBV5-6,TRBJ2-3,NA,TGTGCCAGTGGGAGCGGGGCGGGGACAGATACGCAGTATTTT,CASGSGAGTDTQYF
14,NA,TRBV11-2,TRBJ2-1,few,TGTGCCAGCAGCTTAGGCAGTCTAGTAGTTGAGCAGTTCTTC,CASSLGSLVVEQFF
13,NA,TRBV2,TRBJ2-5,many,TGTGCCAGCAGTGTTTGGGTCCAAGAGACCCAGTACTTC,CASSVWVQETQYF
15,NA,TRBV6-5,TRBJ1-2,few,TGTGCCAGCAGTTTGTCGCAGGCCTTAAACTATGGCTACACCTTC,CASSLSQALNYGYTF
15,NA,TRBV27,TRBJ2-7,NA,TGTGCCAGCAGTTTAGGGGGGGCGAGAATCTACGAGCAGTACTTC,CASSLGGARIYEQYF